These 25 T cell receptor beta chains were sequenced from one sample in a study of blood T cells in healthy people across ages. Combining a sample-barcoded 5' primer with a J-beta primer mix, a second PCR ran for 7 to 11 cycles. MiXCR, run by TCRdb on the 5' RACE reads, gives a single entry per CDR3 protein. The repertoire holds about 650,000 distinct CDR3 sequences, with roughly half as singletons. Sequenced: blood. These receptors came from a woman at least 80 years old in good health.

On this clonotype itself: A much larger clonotype is one base distant, so this may be a read error. The CDR3 sequence: CASSKSRDIINNEQFF. CDR3 bases: TGCGCCAGCAGCAAATCCCGTGACATAATTAACAATGAGCAGTTCTTC. V is TRBV5-1 and J is TRBJ2-1, with D unclear. The CDR3 is 16 amino acids. V shed 4 bases and J shed 5 bases, with 19 bases lying between them. CDR1 and CDR2 (germline): SGHRS, YFSETQ.

The chain employs TRBV6-5 and TRBJ2-1, with 12 bases lining up with TRBD2. Germline-derived CDR1 and CDR2 are MNHEY and SVGAGI. The CDR3 has 15 amino acids. V lost 7 bases to trimming and J lost 7 bases; unmatched junction nucleotides: 8. For the CDR3, the DNA is TGTGCCAGCAATGAGGGACTAGCGGGCAAGAATGAGCAGTTCTTC. Amino acids: CASNEGLAGKNEQFF.

This clonotype was seen only a few times. The chain combines TRBV3-1 with TRBJ1-1; no definite D call. Deletions cut 4 bases from V and 5 bases from J, with 11 bases between. The germline V gene encodes CDR1 LGHDT and CDR2 YNNKEL (reference sequence). CDR3 length: 13 residues. CDR3 in DNA: TGTGCCAGCAGCCGGGGAGGACGAACTGAAGCTTTCTTT. Amino acids: CASSRGGRTEAFF.

This sequence joins TRBV28 and TRBJ1-1, with D perhaps matching TRBD1 (5 bases). V lost 0 bases, J lost 11 bases, and 13 bases lay in between. This CDR3 has 13 amino acids. CDR1 and CDR2 (germline): MDHEN, SYDVKM. CDR3 protein: CASSLWVQGSAFF. In nucleotides, the CDR3 is TGTGCCAGCAGTTTATGGGTGCAGGGATCGGCTTTCTTT. The variable domain in full, with the rest retrieved from reference TRBV28 and TRBJ1-1, is DVKVTQSSRYLVKRTGEKVFLECVQDMDHENMFWYRQDPGLGLRLIYFSYDVKMKEKGDIPEGYSVSREKKERFSLILESASTNQTSMYLCASSLWVQGSAFFGQGTRLTVV.

Of note for this clonotype: A single base separates this from a much larger clone, so it may be a read error. The CDR3 spells CSGAGGQETQYF. The CDR3 coding sequence is TGCAGCGGGGCAGGGGGGCAAGAGACCCAGTACTTC. The chain has TRBV29-1 and TRBJ2-5; TRBD1 is a possible D gene (7 bases). In germline, CDR1 is SQVTM, CDR2 ANQGSEA. Deletions cut 7 bases from V and 2 bases from J, with 11 bases between. This CDR3 is 12 amino acids long. The entire variable domain, with the rest obtained from reference TRBV29-1 and TRBJ2-5, is as follows: SAVISQKPSRDICQRGTSLTIQCQVDSQVTMMFWYRQQPGQSLTLIATANQGSEATYESGFVIDKFPISRPNLTFSTLTVSNMSPEDSSIYLCSGAGGQETQYFGPGTRLLVL.

With regard to this clonotype: Germline is not matched at one junction end, which may reflect a read error. The chain has TRBV10-3 and TRBJ2-3; D tentatively reads TRBD1 or TRBD2 (5 bases each). The CDR3 is 15 residues long. Looked up from germline, CDR1 is ENHRY and CDR2 is SYGVKD. CDR3 in amino acids: CAIGEGQGEMDTQYF. The DNA for the CDR3 is TGTGCCATCGGTGAGGGGCAGGGTGAGATGGATACGCAGTATTTT.

CDR3 amino acids: CASSGYNEKLFF. The CDR3 coding sequence is TGCGCCAGCAGCGGATATAATGAAAAACTGTTTTTT. The chain recombines TRBV5-1 with TRBJ1-4; D is uncertain. CDR1 is SGHRS and CDR2 is YFSETQ in the germline V gene. V was shortened by 4 bases and J by 4 bases, with 5 bases between the two germline ends. The CDR3 consists of 12 residues.

The chain joins TRBV5-1 to TRBJ2-1; 8 bases map to TRBD1. The CDR3 has 18 residues. CDR1 is SGHRS, CDR2 YFSETQ, per germline. V shed 0 bases, J shed 0 bases, and the junction held 8 bases outside the gene matches. This chain's CDR3 is CASSLVPDRVGSYNEQFF. In DNA, the CDR3 is TGCGCCAGCAGCTTGGTTCCGGACAGGGTGGGCTCCTACAATGAGCAGTTCTTC.

V usage is TRBV10-3 and J usage is TRBJ2-7, with 9 bases lining up with TRBD1. The V and J ends lost 7 bases and 2 bases, in that order; junction bases with no gene match: 6. Germline V CDR1 and CDR2: ENHRY, SYGVKD. The CDR3 is made up of 14 amino acids. In DNA form, the CDR3 reads TGTGCCATCATTATGGACAGGGGAGCCTACGAGCAGTACTTC. Its translation: CAIIMDRGAYEQYF.

Concerning this clonotype: A clone one base away is much larger, so this may be a read error. The V call is TRBV12-3 or TRBV12-4, the J call TRBJ1-5; 8 bases fit TRBD1. The CDR3 is 14 residues long. Losses at the gene ends were 6 bases for V and 4 bases for J; bases not matched to a gene: 5. CDR3 coding DNA: TGTGCCAGCAGCCGGACAGGGCCGAATCAGCCCCAGCATTTT. It is translated as CASSRTGPNQPQHF.

The chain is built from TRBV3-1 and TRBJ2-1, with TRBD2 matching 9 bases. V was pared by 4 bases and J by 6 bases, with 10 bases of the junction left unmatched. The CDR3 spans 16 residues. The germline gives CDR1 LGHDT, CDR2 YNNKEL (reference sequence). This chain's CDR3 is CASSRRERGAGNEQFF. The CDR3, as DNA: TGTGCCAGCAGCCGACGCGAGCGGGGGGCAGGCAATGAGCAGTTCTTC.

V and J are TRBV29-1 and TRBJ1-2; unclear D gene. Germline CDR1 and CDR2: SQVTM and ANQGSEA. V shed 2 bases and J shed 7 bases, with 11 bases lying between them. The CDR3 length is 12 residues. The CDR3 loop is CSVESGPGGYTF. The CDR3 nucleotides are TGCAGCGTTGAAAGCGGGCCTGGTGGCTACACCTTC.

This rearrangement joins TRBV27 to TRBJ1-5; D is unclear. The V gene's germline CDR1 is MNHEY and CDR2 SMNVEV (reference sequence). This CDR3 has 13 amino acids. Trimming stripped 6 bases from V and 3 bases from J, with 9 bases between. The CDR3 DNA reads TGTGCCAGCAGCCAAAGTTTCAATCAGCCCCAGCATTTT. This gives the protein CASSQSFNQPQHF.

V usage is TRBV6-5 and J usage is TRBJ2-7; 8 bases align to TRBD2. The CDR3 runs to 15 residues. V trimming: 2 bases; J trimming: 7 bases; junction bases outside the gene matches: 10. Germline CDR1 is MNHEY and CDR2 is SVGAGI. For the CDR3, the DNA is TGTGCCAGCAGTTACAAACGAGCGGGAGTAGGGGAGCAGTACTTC. It is translated as CASSYKRAGVGEQYF.

The V call is TRBV5-1, the J call TRBJ2-3, with D maybe TRBD2 (7 bases). Germline V CDR1 and CDR2: SGHRS, YFSETQ. Trimming stripped 2 bases from V and 3 bases from J, with 13 bases between. The CDR3 contains 15 residues. This chain's CDR3 is CASSFSGGHTDTQYF. The DNA for the CDR3 is TGCGCCAGCAGCTTTTCGGGGGGCCATACAGATACGCAGTATTTT.

The chain's CDR3 is CASSPASAKGSYEQYF. CDR3 sequence (DNA): TGTGCCAGCAGCCCTGCTAGCGCGAAAGGATCCTACGAGCAGTACTTC. V gene TRBV28 combines with J gene TRBJ2-7, with D tentatively TRBD2 (6 bases). CDR1 MDHEN and CDR2 SYDVKM come from the germline V gene. The CDR3 has 16 amino acids. V was shortened by 6 bases and J by 1 base, with 19 bases between the two germline ends.

The sample holds many counts of this clonotype. The chain is built from TRBV7-9 and TRBJ2-1; 9 bases agree with TRBD2. This CDR3 is built from 15 residues. J was trimmed by 9 bases and V by 5 bases; bases with no gene match: 11. Per germline, CDR1 SEHNR and CDR2 FQNEAQ (reference sequence). Written as DNA, the CDR3 is TGTGCCAGCAGCCTCCCCCCAGCGGGAGGCGGTGAGCAGTTCTTC. Encoded protein: CASSLPPAGGGEQFF.

This clonotype appeared many times. V usage is TRBV7-2 and J usage is TRBJ1-2, with TRBD1 identical over 9 bases. Unmatched junction bases numbered 6, after V lost 4 bases and J lost 3 bases. This CDR3 is built from 15 residues. Germline CDR1 SGHTA, CDR2 FQGNSA. The CDR3 coding sequence is TGTGCCAGCAGCTACAGGGGGCGTCCTTACTATGGCTACACCTTC. It specifies CASSYRGRPYYGYTF. The variable domain in full, with the rest retrieved from reference TRBV7-2 and TRBJ1-2, is GAGVSQSPSNKVTEKGKDVELRCDPISGHTALYWYRQSLGQGLEFLIYFQGNSAPDKSGLPSDRFSAERTGGSVSTLTIQRTQQEDSAVYLCASSYRGRPYYGYTFGSGTRLTVV.

The chain is built from TRBV5-5 and TRBJ2-3, with TRBD2 as a possible D gene (5 bases). Germline-derived CDR1 and CDR2 are SGHKS and YYEKEE (reference sequence). The CDR3 extends over 11 amino acids. V lost 4 bases to trimming and J lost 7 bases, with 7 bases between them. The CDR3: CASSMDYTQYF. DNA of the CDR3: TGTGCCAGCAGCATGGACTATACGCAGTATTTT.

V usage is TRBV30 and J usage is TRBJ1-2, with D unclear. V lost 4 bases and J lost 3, with 6 bases in between. CDR1 and CDR2 (germline): GTSNPN, SVGIG (reference sequence). The length of the CDR3 is 11 residues. This CDR3 is CAWNRDYGYTF. In DNA, the CDR3 is TGTGCCTGGAATCGGGACTATGGCTACACCTTC.

This clonotype was observed a few times. The genes are TRBV29-1 and TRBJ2-7; D is undetermined. The germline V gene encodes CDR1 SQVTM and CDR2 ANQGSEA. Trimming removed 2 bases at V and 0 bases at J, with 8 bases between. There are 13 residues in the CDR3. This chain's CDR3 is CSVETISSYEQYF. The CDR3 DNA reads TGCAGCGTTGAAACTATCAGCTCCTACGAGCAGTACTTC.

This clonotype appeared many times. The chain is built from TRBV29-1 and TRBJ2-3, with D perhaps matching TRBD2 (6 bases). V dropped 2 bases and J dropped 3 bases, with 9 bases sitting between them. This CDR3 comprises 13 residues. In germline, CDR1 is SQVTM, CDR2 ANQGSEA. The CDR3 loop is CSVEPSETDTQYF. For the CDR3, the DNA is TGCAGCGTTGAACCTAGCGAGACAGATACGCAGTATTTT.

This clonotype was recorded many times. The J gene is TRBJ2-4, the V gene TRBV12-3 or TRBV12-4, with D maybe TRBD2 (6 bases). CDR3 length equals 16 residues. V lost 2 bases and J lost 2, with 13 bases in between. The CDR3 loop reads CASSLRAGGTKNIQYF. The CDR3 bases are TGTGCCAGCAGTTTAAGGGCCGGCGGGACCAAAAACATTCAGTACTTC.

This clonotype has more than one count but fewer than ten. The chain joins TRBV20-1 to TRBJ2-1; TRBD2 agrees at 7 bases. The CDR3 sequence is 14 residues long. With 4 bases clipped from V and 10 bases from J, the junction kept 13 bases outside the gene matches. CDR1 is DFQATT and CDR2 is SNEGSKA in the germline V gene (reference sequence). CDR3 nucleotide sequence: TGCAGTGCTAACCCTAGCGGCTCAAGGAAGGAGCAGTTCTTC. Translation: CSANPSGSRKEQFF.

This clonotype was counted ten times or more. The chain carries TRBV28 and TRBJ2-1, with 7 bases fitting TRBD1. In germline, CDR1 is MDHEN, CDR2 SYDVKM. The J segment lost 3 bases and the V segment lost 5 bases, leaving 7 bases of the junction unmatched. This CDR3 is 15 amino acids long. The CDR3 sequence: CASSATGTVYNEQFF. In DNA form, the CDR3 reads TGTGCCAGCAGTGCAACCGGGACAGTCTACAATGAGCAGTTCTTC.